Below, 3 T cell receptor beta chains from the same sample are listed, as sequenced in a study of T-cell reconstitution after alpha-beta-depleted transplantation in children. Preparing the TCRbeta library involved the use of unique molecular identifiers. Using its own MiXCR run on the PCR reads, TCRdb lists one record per CDR3 protein. Altogether around 400,000 distinct CDR3 sequences are present, 20% being singletons, with the ten largest covering less than 4.5%. The sequences come from PBMCs from the stem cell graft donor, collected from the stem cell graft. These receptors were taken from a human donor who donated a stem cell graft to a child with acute myeloid leukemia.

This chain links TRBV24-1 with TRBJ1-2; 8 bases are a match to TRBD1. The CDR3 is 18 amino acids. After removal of 3 bases from V and 6 bases from J, the junction contained 17 bases not matched to a gene. The germline V gene encodes CDR1 KGHDR and CDR2 SFDVKD. CDR3 region: CATSDTRDRLAGRDGYTF. The CDR3 DNA reads as TGTGCCACCAGTGATACGCGGGACAGGTTAGCGGGAAGGGATGGCTACACCTTC.

This clonotype was detected ten times or more. The chain joins TRBV5-5 to TRBJ2-5; 10 bases map to TRBD1. The V gene end was trimmed by 2 bases and the J gene end by 0 bases; junction bases not matched to a gene: 7. In germline, CDR1 is SGHKS, CDR2 YYEKEE (reference sequence). CDR3 length: 17 amino acids. As DNA, the CDR3 is TGTGCCAGCAGCTTTCCAATGACAGGGGGCGACCAAGAGACCCAGTACTTC. Translating it yields CASSFPMTGGDQETQYF.

The chain has TRBV27 and TRBJ2-7, with 8 bases matching TRBD2. CDR1 is MNHEY and CDR2 is SMNVEV in the germline V gene (reference sequence). V shed 5 bases and J 3 bases; nucleotides not matched to a gene: 6. There are 14 residues in the CDR3. The DNA for the CDR3 is TGTGCCAGCAGTCCGGGACTAGTAATCTACGAGCAGTACTTC. Protein product: CASSPGLVIYEQYF.